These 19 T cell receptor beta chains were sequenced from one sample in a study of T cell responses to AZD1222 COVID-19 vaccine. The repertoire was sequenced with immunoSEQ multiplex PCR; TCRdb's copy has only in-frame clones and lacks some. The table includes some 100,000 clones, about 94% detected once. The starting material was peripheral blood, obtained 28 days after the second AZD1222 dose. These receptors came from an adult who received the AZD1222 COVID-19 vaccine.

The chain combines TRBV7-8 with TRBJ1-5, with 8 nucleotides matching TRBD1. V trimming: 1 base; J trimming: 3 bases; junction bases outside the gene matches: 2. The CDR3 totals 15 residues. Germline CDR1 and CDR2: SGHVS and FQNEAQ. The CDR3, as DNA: TGTGCCAGCAGCTTAGGGGGACAGGTCAATCAGCCCCAGCATTTT. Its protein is CASSLGGQVNQPQHF.

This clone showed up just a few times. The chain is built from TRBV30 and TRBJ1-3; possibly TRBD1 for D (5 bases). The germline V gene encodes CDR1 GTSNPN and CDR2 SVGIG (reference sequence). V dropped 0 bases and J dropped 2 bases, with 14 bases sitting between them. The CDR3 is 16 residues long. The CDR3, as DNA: TGTGCCTGGAGTGTTTGGGGGATTACGGCTGGAAACACCATATATTTT. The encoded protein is CAWSVWGITAGNTIYF.

In nucleotides, the CDR3 is TGTGCCAGCAGTACACAGGATTCACCCCTCCACTTT. The encoded protein is CASSTQDSPLHF. V usage is TRBV13 and J usage is TRBJ1-6; possibly TRBD1 for D (5 bases). V lost 6 bases, J lost 8 bases, and 8 bases lay in between. Per germline, CDR1 PRHDT and CDR2 FYEKMQ (reference sequence). This CDR3 contains 12 residues.

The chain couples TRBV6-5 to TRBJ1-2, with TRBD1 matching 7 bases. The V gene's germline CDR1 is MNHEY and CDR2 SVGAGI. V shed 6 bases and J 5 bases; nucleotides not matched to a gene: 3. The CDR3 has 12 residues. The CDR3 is CASSLTGYGYTF. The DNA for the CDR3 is TGTGCCAGCAGCCTGACAGGGTATGGCTACACCTTC.

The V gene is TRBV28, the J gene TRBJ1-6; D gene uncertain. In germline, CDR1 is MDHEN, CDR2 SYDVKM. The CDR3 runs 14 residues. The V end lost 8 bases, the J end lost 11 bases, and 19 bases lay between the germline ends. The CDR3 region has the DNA TGTGCCAGCCTAGGGAGTCCCCGAGGGACACCCCTCCACTTT. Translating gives CASLGSPRGTPLHF.

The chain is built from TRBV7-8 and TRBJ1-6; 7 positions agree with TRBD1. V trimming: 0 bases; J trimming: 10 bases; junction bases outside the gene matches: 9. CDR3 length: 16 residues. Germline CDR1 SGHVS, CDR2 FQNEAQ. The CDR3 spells CASSLAGTERRSPLHF. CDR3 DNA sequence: TGTGCCAGCAGCTTAGCGGGGACAGAAAGGAGGTCACCCCTCCACTTT.

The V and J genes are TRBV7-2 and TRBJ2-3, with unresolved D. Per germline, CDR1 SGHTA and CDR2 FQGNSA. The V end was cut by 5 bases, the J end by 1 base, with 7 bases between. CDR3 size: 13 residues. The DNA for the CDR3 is TGTGCCAGCAGCCCTAGTGGCACAGATACGCAGTATTTT. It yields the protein CASSPSGTDTQYF.

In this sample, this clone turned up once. The CDR3 reads CASSLRYEQYF. DNA for the CDR3: TGTGCCAGCAGCTTAAGGTACGAGCAGTACTTC. J is TRBJ2-7 and V is TRBV11-3; no clear D. Germline CDR1 reads SGHNT; CDR2 reads YENEEA. Trimming stripped 2 bases from V and 4 bases from J, with 3 bases between. The CDR3 contains 11 residues. The full variable domain, its missing parts supplied by reference TRBV11-3 and TRBJ2-7, is EAGVVQSPRYKIIEKKQPVAFWCNPISGHNTLYWYLQNLGQGPELLIRYENEEAVDDSQLPKDRFSAERLKGVDSTLKIQPAELGDSAVYLCASSLRYEQYFGPGTRLTVT.

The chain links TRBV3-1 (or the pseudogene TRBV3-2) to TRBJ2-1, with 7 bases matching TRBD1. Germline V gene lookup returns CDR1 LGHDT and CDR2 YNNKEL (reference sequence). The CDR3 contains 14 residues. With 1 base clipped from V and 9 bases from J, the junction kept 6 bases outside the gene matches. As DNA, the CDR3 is TGTGCCAGCAGCCAAGTCCGGGACAGTAGTGAGCAGTTCTTC. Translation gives CASSQVRDSSEQFF.

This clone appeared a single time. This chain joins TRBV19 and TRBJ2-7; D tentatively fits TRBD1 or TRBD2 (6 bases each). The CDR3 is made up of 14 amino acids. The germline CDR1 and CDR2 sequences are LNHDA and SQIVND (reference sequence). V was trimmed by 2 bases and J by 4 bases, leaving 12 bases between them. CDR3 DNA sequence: TGTGCCAGTAGTATATTGGGGGGCAAATACGAGCAGTACTTC. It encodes CASSILGGKYEQYF.

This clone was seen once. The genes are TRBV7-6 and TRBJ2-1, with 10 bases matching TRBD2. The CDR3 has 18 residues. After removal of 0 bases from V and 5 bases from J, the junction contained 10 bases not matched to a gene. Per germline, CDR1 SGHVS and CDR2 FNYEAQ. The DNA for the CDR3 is TGTGCCAGCAGCTTAGCCCCAACTAAGCGGGGGGGCCACAATGAGCAGTTCTTC. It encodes CASSLAPTKRGGHNEQFF. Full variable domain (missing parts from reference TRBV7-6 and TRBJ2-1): GAGVSQSPRYKVTKRGQDVALRCDPISGHVSLYWYRQALGQGPEFLTYFNYEAQQDKSGLPNDRFSAERPEGSISTLTIQRTEQRDSAMYRCASSLAPTKRGGHNEQFFGPGTRLTVL.

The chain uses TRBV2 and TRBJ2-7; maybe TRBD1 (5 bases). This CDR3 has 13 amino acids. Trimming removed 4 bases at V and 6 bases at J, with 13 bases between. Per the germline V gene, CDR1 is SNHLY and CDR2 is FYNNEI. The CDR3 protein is CASSGTLQGEQYF. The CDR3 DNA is TGTGCCAGCAGTGGAACATTGCAGGGCGAGCAGTACTTC.

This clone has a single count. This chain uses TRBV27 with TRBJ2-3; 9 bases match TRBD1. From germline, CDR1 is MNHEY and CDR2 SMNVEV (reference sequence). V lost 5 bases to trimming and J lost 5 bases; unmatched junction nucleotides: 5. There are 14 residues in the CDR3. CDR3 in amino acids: CASSPDRGKDTQYF. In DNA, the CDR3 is TGTGCCAGCAGTCCGGACAGGGGCAAAGATACGCAGTATTTT.

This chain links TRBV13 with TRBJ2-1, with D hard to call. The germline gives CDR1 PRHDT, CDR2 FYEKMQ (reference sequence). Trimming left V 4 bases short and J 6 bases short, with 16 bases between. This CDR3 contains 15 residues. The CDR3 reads CASSSTLGYPNEQFF. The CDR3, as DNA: TGTGCCAGCAGCTCAACCTTGGGTTACCCCAATGAGCAGTTCTTC.

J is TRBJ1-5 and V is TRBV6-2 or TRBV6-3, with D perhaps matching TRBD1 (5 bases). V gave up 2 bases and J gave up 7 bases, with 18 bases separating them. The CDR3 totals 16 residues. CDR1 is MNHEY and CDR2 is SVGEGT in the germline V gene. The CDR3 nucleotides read TGTGCCAGCAGTTACGGGGCGAGGGGAGATAGCCAGCCCCAGCATTTT. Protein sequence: CASSYGARGDSQPQHF.

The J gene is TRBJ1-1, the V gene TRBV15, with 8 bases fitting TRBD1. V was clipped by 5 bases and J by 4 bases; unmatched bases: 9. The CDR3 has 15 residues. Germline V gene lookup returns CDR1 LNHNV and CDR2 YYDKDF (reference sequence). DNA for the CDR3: TGTGCCACCAGCCGATTGACAGGGGAGGGCACTGAAGCTTTCTTT. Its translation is CATSRLTGEGTEAFF.

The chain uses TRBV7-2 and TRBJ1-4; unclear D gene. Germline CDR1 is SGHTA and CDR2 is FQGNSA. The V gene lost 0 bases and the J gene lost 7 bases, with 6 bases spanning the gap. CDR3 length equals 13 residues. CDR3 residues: CASSLAGIEKLFF. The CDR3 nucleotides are TGTGCCAGCAGCTTAGCAGGGATTGAAAAACTGTTTTTT. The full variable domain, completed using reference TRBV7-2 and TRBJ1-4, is GAGVSQSPSNKVTEKGKDVELRCDPISGHTALYWYRQSLGQGLEFLIYFQGNSAPDKSGLPSDRFSAERTGGSVSTLTIQRTQQEDSAVYLCASSLAGIEKLFFGSGTQLSVL.

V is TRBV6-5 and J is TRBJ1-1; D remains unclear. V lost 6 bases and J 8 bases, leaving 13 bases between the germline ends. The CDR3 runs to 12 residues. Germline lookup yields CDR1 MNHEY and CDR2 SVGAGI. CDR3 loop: CASRTGVSEAFF. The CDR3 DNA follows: TGTGCCAGCAGAACCGGGGTCTCGGAAGCTTTCTTT.

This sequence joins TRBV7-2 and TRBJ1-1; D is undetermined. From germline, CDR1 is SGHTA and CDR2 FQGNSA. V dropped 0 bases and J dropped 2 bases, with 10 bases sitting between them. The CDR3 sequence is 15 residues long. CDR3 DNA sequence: TGTGCCAGCAGCTTAGCGTTGGGCAGAAACACTGAAGCTTTCTTT. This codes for CASSLALGRNTEAFF. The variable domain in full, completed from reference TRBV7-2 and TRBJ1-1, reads GAGVSQSPSNKVTEKGKDVELRCDPISGHTALYWYRQSLGQGLEFLIYFQGNSAPDKSGLPSDRFSAERTGGSVSTLTIQRTQQEDSAVYLCASSLALGRNTEAFFGQGTRLTVV.